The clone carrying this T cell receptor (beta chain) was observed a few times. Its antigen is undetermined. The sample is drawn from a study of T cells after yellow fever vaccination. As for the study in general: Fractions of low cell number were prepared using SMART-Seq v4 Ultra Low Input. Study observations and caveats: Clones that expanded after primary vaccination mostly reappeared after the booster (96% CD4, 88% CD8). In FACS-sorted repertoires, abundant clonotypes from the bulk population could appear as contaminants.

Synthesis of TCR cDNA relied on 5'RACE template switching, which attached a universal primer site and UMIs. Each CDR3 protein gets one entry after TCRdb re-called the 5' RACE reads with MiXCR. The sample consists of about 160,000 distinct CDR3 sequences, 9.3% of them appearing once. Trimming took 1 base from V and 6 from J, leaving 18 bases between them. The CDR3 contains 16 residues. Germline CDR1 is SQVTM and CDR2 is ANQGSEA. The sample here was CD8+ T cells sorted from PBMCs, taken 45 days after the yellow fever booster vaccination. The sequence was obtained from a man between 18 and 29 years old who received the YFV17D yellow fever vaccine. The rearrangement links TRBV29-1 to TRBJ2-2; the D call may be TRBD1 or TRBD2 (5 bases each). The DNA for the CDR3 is TGCAGCGTTGAAGGTTGGGTGAGGGGAAGGGCCGGGGAGCTGTTTTTT. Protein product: CSVEGWVRGRAGELFF.